These T cell receptor beta chains were read from a single sample in a study of beta chain features in type 1 diabetes. Method: immunoSEQ multiplex PCR; TCRdb's copy keeps in-frame clones and lacks some. The sample has fewer than 350,000 clones; approximately 16% are singletons. Sample: naive CD4+ T cells from blood. Every receptor here comes from a young man with type 1 diabetes. CDR3s include the opening cysteine and the closing phenylalanine or tryptophan. The D gene is left open where the match is weak. Only part of the rows carry a size: once, few, many, or a class if the clone is expanded.

size	D	V	J	CDR3	DNA
few	.	TRBV11-2	TRBJ2-7	CASSSNSGGHYEQYF	TGTGCCAGCAGCTCAAACTCAGGGGGGCACTACGAGCAGTACTTC
few	.	TRBV7-9	TRBJ2-7	CASSLLYEQYF	TGTGCCAGCAGCTTACTCTACGAGCAGTACTTC
few	.	TRBV2	TRBJ2-7	CASSELSIHEQYF	TGTGCCAGCAGTGAACTAAGTATCCACGAGCAGTACTTC
.	TRBD2	TRBV7-2	TRBJ2-3	CASSSPGGGLDTQYF	TGTGCCAGCAGCTCCCCCGGCGGGGGTTTGGATACGCAGTATTTT
few	.	TRBV5-1	TRBJ2-3	CASTDGGSTDTQYF	TGCGCCAGCACCGACGGGGGTAGCACAGATACGCAGTATTTT
.	.	TRBV27	TRBJ1-2	CASSFGGISSYTF	TGTGCCAGCAGTTTTGGAGGGATCTCCTCCTACACCTTC
.	.	TRBV2	TRBJ2-3	CASSPASAYSTDTQYF	TGTGCCAGCAGCCCTGCCAGCGCCTATAGCACAGATACGCAGTATTTT
.	.	TRBV7-9	TRBJ2-7	CASSSNYEQYF	TGTGCCAGCAGCTCCAACTACGAGCAGTACTTC
.	TRBD1	TRBV6-6	TRBJ1-1	CASTPRQGPGEAFF	TGTGCCAGCACCCCGAGACAGGGCCCTGGTGAAGCTTTCTTT
few	.	TRBV21-1	TRBJ1-2	CASSYPTGKGVRSYGYTF	TGTGCCAGCAGCTACCCCACGGGAAAGGGGGTGCGATCCTATGGCTACACCTTC
.	.	TRBV5-1	TRBJ2-1	CASSTRGAGEQFF	TGCGCCAGCAGCACACGGGGGGCTGGGGAGCAGTTCTTC
.	.	TRBV6-1	TRBJ1-5	CASSFSSGQPQHF	TGTGCCAGCAGTTTCTCAAGCGGGCAGCCCCAGCATTTT
.	TRBD1	TRBV7-2	TRBJ2-3	CASSLTRGRDTQYF	TGTGCCAGCAGCTTAACCAGGGGGCGGGATACGCAGTATTTT
few	.	TRBV7-2	TRBJ1-5	CASSGSGAGGNQPQHF	TGTGCCAGCAGCGGGAGTGGGGCGGGAGGCAATCAGCCCCAGCATTTT
.	.	TRBV4-2	TRBJ2-2	CASSARTGANTGELFF	TGTGCCAGCAGCGCCCGGACTGGCGCGAACACCGGGGAGCTGTTTTTT
few	.	TRBV2	TRBJ2-2	CASKESNGILTGELFF	TGTGCCAGCAAGGAGTCGAACGGAATTCTTACCGGGGAGCTGTTTTTT
.	.	TRBV11-2	TRBJ2-5	CASSQLYQETQYF	TGTGCCAGCAGCCAACTGTACCAAGAGACCCAGTACTTC
few	.	TRBV7-2	TRBJ2-2	CASGRGENTGELFF	TGTGCCAGCGGCAGGGGGGAGAACACCGGGGAGCTGTTTTTT
few	TRBD2	TRBV7-2	TRBJ2-1	CASSWLAGGSFYNEQFF	TGTGCCAGCAGCTGGCTAGCGGGGGGCTCCTTTTACAATGAGCAGTTCTTC
few	.	TRBV5-4	TRBJ2-3	CASSRTTASTDTQYF	TGTGCCAGCAGCCGAACGACAGCCTCCACAGATACGCAGTATTTT
few	TRBD1	TRBV5-1	TRBJ1-1	CASSSGQGMNTEAFF	TGCGCCAGCAGCTCCGGACAGGGGATGAACACTGAAGCTTTCTTT
few	.	TRBV9	TRBJ1-5	CASSVSDNQPQHF	TGTGCCAGCAGCGTGAGCGACAATCAGCCCCAGCATTTT
.	.	TRBV5-1	TRBJ1-5	CASSSGSGNQPQHF	TGCGCCAGCAGCAGCGGCAGCGGCAATCAGCCCCAGCATTTT
.	.	TRBV25-1	TRBJ2-5	CASGQTLTQRTQYF	TGTGCCAGCGGACAAACCCTGACTCAGAGGACCCAGTACTTC
.	TRBD1	TRBV5-4	TRBJ1-2	CASSSGQGARGYTF	TGTGCCAGCAGCTCAGGACAGGGGGCGCGAGGCTACACCTTC
.	TRBD1	TRBV30	TRBJ1-5	CAWSRTGAWTQHF	TGTGCCTGGAGTCGGACAGGAGCATGGACCCAGCATTTT
few	.	TRBV5-1	TRBJ1-2	CASSLDQGLLGYTF	TGCGCCAGCAGCTTGGACCAGGGTCTCCTCGGCTACACCTTC
.	.	TRBV7-9	TRBJ2-3	CASTQGRDTQYF	TGTGCCAGCACACAGGGAAGAGATACGCAGTATTTT
.	.	TRBV5-4	TRBJ2-7	CASRLQGSDEQYF	TGTGCCAGCAGACTACAGGGTTCCGACGAGCAGTACTTC
.	TRBD1	TRBV7-6	TRBJ2-6	CASSLALGQGRTFTGANVLTF	TGTGCCAGCAGCTTAGCTTTGGGACAGGGAAGGACCTTTACTGGGGCCAACGTCCTGACTTTC
.	.	TRBV19	TRBJ2-1	CASSSGLYNEQFF	TGTGCCAGTAGTTCCGGACTCTACAATGAGCAGTTCTTC
few	TRBD2	TRBV7-9	TRBJ2-5	CASRSTGTGRETQYF	TGTGCCAGCAGGAGCACCGGGACCGGGAGGGAGACCCAGTACTTC
.	.	TRBV18	TRBJ2-1	CASMDGNSYNEQFF	TGTGCCAGCATGGACGGGAACTCCTACAATGAGCAGTTCTTC
few	TRBD1	TRBV29-1	TRBJ2-1	CSGPNTGGREQFF	TGCAGCGGACCCAATACAGGGGGTCGTGAGCAGTTCTTC
few	.	TRBV20-1	TRBJ2-7	CSASGQYEQYF	TGCAGTGCTAGTGGACAGTACGAGCAGTACTTC
.	TRBD2	TRBV7-2	TRBJ2-2	CASSLGWSGVFSGELFF	TGTGCCAGCAGCTTGGGTTGGAGCGGGGTCTTCTCCGGGGAGCTGTTTTTT
.	.	TRBV29-1	TRBJ2-5	CSGGQGGETQYF	TGCAGCGGTGGCCAGGGGGGAGAGACCCAGTACTTC
.	TRBD2	TRBV4-2	TRBJ2-2	CASSPWTGGTGELFF	TGTGCCAGCAGCCCCTGGACGGGAGGTACCGGGGAGCTGTTTTTT
.	.	TRBV7-9	TRBJ2-7	CASTKSQAGQGEQYF	TGTGCCAGCACCAAATCGCAGGCGGGGCAAGGCGAGCAGTACTTC
.	.	TRBV30	TRBJ1-2	CAWSKQGLVYGYTF	TGTGCCTGGAGTAAACAGGGCCTAGTTTATGGCTACACCTTC
.	.	TRBV27	TRBJ2-1	CASSFRPTSFSYNEQFF	TGTGCCAGCAGTTTCAGGCCGACATCATTTTCCTACAATGAGCAGTTCTTC
few	TRBD1	TRBV30	TRBJ2-5	CAWSAGTGGGETQYF	TGTGCCTGGAGTGCCGGGACAGGGGGCGGAGAGACCCAGTACTTC
.	TRBD1	TRBV2	TRBJ1-4	CASKRTGLEKLFF	TGTGCCAGCAAAAGGACAGGACTGGAAAAACTGTTTTTT
few	TRBD2	TRBV6-4	TRBJ2-5	CASSELAGETQYF	TGTGCCAGCAGTGAACTAGCGGGAGAGACCCAGTACTTC
few	TRBD2	TRBV7-2	TRBJ2-5	CASSFALATQETQYF	TGTGCCAGCAGCTTTGCACTAGCGACCCAAGAGACCCAGTACTTC
few	TRBD2	TRBV28	TRBJ2-5	CASRGTSAYQETQYF	TGTGCCAGCAGGGGGACTAGCGCCTACCAAGAGACCCAGTACTTC
.	.	TRBV9	TRBJ2-7	CASSPRVSSYEQYF	TGTGCCAGCAGCCCCCGGGTCTCCTCCTACGAGCAGTACTTC
few	.	TRBV14	TRBJ2-1	CASSQDSWRDEQFF	TGTGCCAGCAGCCAAGATTCCTGGCGGGATGAGCAGTTCTTC
few	TRBD2	TRBV5-4	TRBJ2-7	CASSLGGLSYEQYF	TGTGCCAGCAGCCTGGGAGGGCTCTCCTACGAGCAGTACTTC
few	.	TRBV9	TRBJ2-3	CASGGGNTDTQYF	TGTGCCAGCGGTGGCGGGAACACAGATACGCAGTATTTT
.	TRBD1	TRBV6-6	TRBJ1-6	CASSPRGQGGPLHF	TGTGCCAGCAGCCCTCGGGGGCAGGGGGGACCCCTCCACTTT